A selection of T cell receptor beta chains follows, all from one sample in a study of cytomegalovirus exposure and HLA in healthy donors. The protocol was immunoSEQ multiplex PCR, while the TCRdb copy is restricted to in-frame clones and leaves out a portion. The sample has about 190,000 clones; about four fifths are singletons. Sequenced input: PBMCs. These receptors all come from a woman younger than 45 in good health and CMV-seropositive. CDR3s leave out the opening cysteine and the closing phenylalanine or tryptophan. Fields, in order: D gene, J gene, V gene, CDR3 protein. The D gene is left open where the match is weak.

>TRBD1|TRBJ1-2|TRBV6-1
ASSGRDRLYGYT
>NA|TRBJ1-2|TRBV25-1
ASSAPGGVYGYT
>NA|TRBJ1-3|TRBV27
ASSSVSGNTIY
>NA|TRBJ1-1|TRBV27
ASSLYRDSSSEAF
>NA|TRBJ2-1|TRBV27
ASSRTGSWMRSEQF
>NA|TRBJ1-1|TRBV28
ASSPLGSEAF
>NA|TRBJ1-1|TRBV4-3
ASSRSPTGSTEAF
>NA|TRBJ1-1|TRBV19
ASRRDARVNTEAF
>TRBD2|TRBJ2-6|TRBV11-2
ASSSITGGHSSGANVLT
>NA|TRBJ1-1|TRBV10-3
AIIRTPMNTEAF
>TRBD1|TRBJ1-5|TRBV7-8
ASSIVGTGGSQPQH
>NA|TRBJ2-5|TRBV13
ASSLGVATQY
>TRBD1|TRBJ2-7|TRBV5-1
ASSYGTGGAGEQY
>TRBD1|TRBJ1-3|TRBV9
ASSDRGAGNTIY
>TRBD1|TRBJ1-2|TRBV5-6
ASSLVQGASCGYT
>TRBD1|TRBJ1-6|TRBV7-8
ASSPSQGTWNSPLH
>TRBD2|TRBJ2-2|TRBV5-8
ASSYGLAGGEELF
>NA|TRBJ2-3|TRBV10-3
AISATSSVDTQY
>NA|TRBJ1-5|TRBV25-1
ASSESTGYSNQPQH
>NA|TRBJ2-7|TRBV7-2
ASSLRGSLPSEQY
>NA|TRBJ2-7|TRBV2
ASTEYYEQY
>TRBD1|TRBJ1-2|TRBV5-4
ASSLAFDREGYT
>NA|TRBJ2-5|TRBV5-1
ASSLDPPEETQY
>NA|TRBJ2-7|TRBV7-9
ASSLYNEQY
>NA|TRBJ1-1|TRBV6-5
ASSLQGRAF
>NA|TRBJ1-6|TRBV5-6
ASSSGTPYNSPLH
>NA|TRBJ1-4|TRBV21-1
ASSKGIVGGEKLF